Below are 19 T cell receptor beta chains sequenced from a single sample in a study of CD8 T cells in ankylosing spondylitis. Study outcomes and limitations: Roughly eight highly homologous variants made up a TCR beta motif that seemed to typify ankylosing spondylitis blood.

Antigen specificity for these receptors is unknown. TCRdb processed the 5' RACE reads anew with MiXCR; each CDR3 protein has one entry. In the table there are approximately 400,000 distinct CDR3 sequences, about 25% of which are singletons. The specimen was blood, either unsorted or a sorted T cell fraction (not recorded which). These receptors were collected from a male donor with ankylosing spondylitis.

This clonotype was found a few times. J is TRBJ1-5 and V is TRBV24-1; weak D call: TRBD1 (6 bases). The ends were cut back, 4 bases at V and 4 bases at J, with 16 bases in the middle. Germline V gives CDR1 KGHDR, CDR2 SFDVKD. The CDR3 runs to 16 residues. CDR3 DNA: TGTGCCACCAGTGACCATAGACAGGCGGTGAATCAGCCCCAGCATTTT. Translating it yields CATSDHRQAVNQPQHF.

This clonotype appeared many times. The genes are TRBV7-2 and TRBJ1-2; 7 bases are shared with TRBD1. The CDR3 length is 14 residues. J lost 8 bases, V lost 4 bases, and 10 bases had no gene match. Germline loops: CDR1 SGHTA, CDR2 FQGNSA. The CDR3, as DNA: TGTGCCAGCAGCTCCCTAAGGAGGGGGCGGGGCTACACCTTC. This encodes CASSSLRRGRGYTF.

Only a few counts were recorded for this clonotype. The chain has TRBV29-1 and TRBJ2-2, with 10 positions matching TRBD1. The germline CDR1 and CDR2 sequences are SQVTM and ANQGSEA. V was clipped by 2 bases and J by 5 bases; unmatched bases: 2. The CDR3 consists of 14 residues. Here the CDR3 reads CSVERTGGTGELFF. The CDR3 region has the DNA TGCAGCGTTGAAAGGACAGGGGGAACCGGGGAGCTGTTTTTT.

The chain joins TRBV7-8 to TRBJ2-5; D gene unclear. Trimming stripped 4 bases from V and 1 base from J, with 13 bases between. CDR1 and CDR2 from the germline V gene are SGHVS and FQNEAQ. CDR3 length: 15 amino acids. CDR3 protein: CASSSREPGQETQYF. In DNA form, the CDR3 reads TGTGCCAGCAGCTCTAGAGAACCAGGCCAAGAGACCCAGTACTTC. The full variable domain, its missing parts supplied by reference TRBV7-8 and TRBJ2-5, is GAGVSQSPRYKVAKRGQDVALRCDPISGHVSLFWYQQALGQGPEFLTYFQNEAQLDKSGLPSDRFFAERPEGSVSTLKIQRTQQEDSAVYLCASSSREPGQETQYFGPGTRLLVL.

The CDR3 loop is CATSRGVSQETQYF. The CDR3 DNA reads TGTGCCACCAGCAGAGGAGTGAGCCAAGAGACCCAGTACTTC. V is TRBV15 and J is TRBJ2-5; no clear D gene. The CDR3 is 14 residues long. V lost 1 base, J lost 1 base, and 7 bases lay in between. Germline V gene data show CDR1 as LNHNV and CDR2 as YYDKDF (reference sequence).

The gene calls are TRBV29-1 and TRBJ1-4, with 7 bases aligning to TRBD1. CDR3 length: 14 amino acids. The germline CDR1 and CDR2 sequences are SQVTM and ANQGSEA. Losses at the gene ends were 7 bases for V and 5 bases for J; bases not matched to a gene: 10. DNA of the CDR3: TGCAGCGCCGCGAGAGAGACAGGGAATGAAAAACTGTTTTTT. It specifies CSAARETGNEKLFF.

This chain connects TRBV19 to TRBJ2-5; 15 bases line up with TRBD2. The V gene end was trimmed by 8 bases and the J gene end by 4 bases; junction bases not matched to a gene: 11. The CDR3 runs to 17 residues. CDR1 is LNHDA, CDR2 SQIVND, per germline (reference sequence). The CDR3 protein is CASGTSGRSGGRETQYF. The CDR3 DNA sequence: TGTGCCAGTGGGACTAGCGGGAGGTCTGGGGGTAGAGAGACCCAGTACTTC.

V gene TRBV10-3 combines with J gene TRBJ2-2; maybe TRBD2 (6 bases). The CDR3 extends over 14 amino acids. From germline, CDR1 is ENHRY and CDR2 SYGVKD. V dropped 9 bases and J dropped 4 bases, with 15 bases sitting between them. In nucleotides, the CDR3 is TGTGCCATGGGCTCGGGAGTCGGCACCGGGGAGCTGTTTTTT. Protein product: CAMGSGVGTGELFF.

The CDR3 nucleotides are TGTGCCAGGACGCGCGCGGGCAGGGCCACTGAAGCTTTCTTT. This sequence encodes CARTRAGRATEAFF. The chain carries TRBV2 and TRBJ1-1; D might be TRBD1 (5 bases). CDR3 length: 14 amino acids. The ends were cut back, 9 bases at V and 4 bases at J, with 18 bases in the middle. Per germline, CDR1 SNHLY and CDR2 FYNNEI. Using reference TRBV2 and TRBJ1-1 for the parts outside the CDR3, the full variable domain is EPEVTQTPSHQVTQMGQEVILRCVPISNHLYFYWYRQILGQKVEFLVSFYNNEISEKSEIFDDQFSVERPDGSNFTLKIRSTKLEDSAMYFCARTRAGRATEAFFGQGTRLTVV.

This clonotype was detected only a few times. The CDR3 is CASSLTIYAAAGYNEQFF. The CDR3 DNA is TGTGCCAGCAGCCTAACAATCTACGCGGCAGCAGGCTACAATGAGCAGTTCTTC. The V and J genes are TRBV3-1 and TRBJ2-1; D ambiguous. The CDR3 has 18 residues. The germline V and J ends were trimmed by 4 bases and 3 bases, with 22 bases remaining between them. Germline V gene sequence: CDR1 LGHDT, CDR2 YNNKEL (reference sequence).

The chain recombines TRBV7-9 with TRBJ2-5; D perhaps matches TRBD2 (6 bases). Trimming stripped 1 base from V and 6 bases from J, with 15 bases between. Germline V CDR1 and CDR2: SEHNR, FQNEAQ (reference sequence). CDR3 length: 15 residues. DNA of the CDR3: TGTGCCAGCAGCTTAGAGGGCGGGGATCAACAGACCCAGTACTTC. Translating it yields CASSLEGGDQQTQYF.

The chain is built from TRBV6-2 or TRBV6-3 and TRBJ1-5, with D unresolved. V was pared by 5 bases and J by 4 bases, with 15 bases between. Germline CDR1 MNHEY, CDR2 SVGEGT. CDR3 length equals 15 residues. The CDR3 loop reads CASSTALKGNQPQHF. DNA of the CDR3: TGTGCCAGCAGTACGGCCCTAAAGGGTAATCAGCCCCAGCATTTT.

The chain joins TRBV5-4 to TRBJ2-1; 10 bases are a match to TRBD2. With V trimmed by 5 bases and J by 5 bases, 7 bases remained unmatched. CDR1 and CDR2 (germline): SGHNT, YYREEE (reference sequence). This CDR3 spans 15 amino acids. CDR3 in amino acids: CASRGLAGDNNEQFF. For the CDR3, the DNA is TGTGCCAGCAGAGGGCTAGCGGGGGACAACAATGAGCAGTTCTTC.

The gene calls are TRBV5-1 and TRBJ2-2; TRBD2 matches at 11 bases. J gave up 5 bases and V 0 bases, and 6 bases lay outside the gene matches. Germline loops: CDR1 SGHRS, CDR2 YFSETQ. The CDR3 is 17 amino acids. The DNA of the CDR3 is TGCGCCAGCAGCTTGGTCCCTAGCGGGAGGAGAACCGGGGAGCTGTTTTTT. This gives the protein CASSLVPSGRRTGELFF.

There are a few counts of this clonotype. The J gene is TRBJ2-7, the V gene TRBV20-1; maybe TRBD2 (7 bases). Trimming took off 6 bases at V and 2 bases at J, with 20 bases between the two ends. The CDR3 runs 15 residues. Germline loops: CDR1 DFQATT, CDR2 SNEGSKA (reference sequence). CDR3 region: CSASGGGGRTYEQYF. CDR3 in DNA: TGCAGTGCCAGTGGGGGGGGCGGTAGGACCTACGAGCAGTACTTC.

The gene calls are TRBV5-1 and TRBJ2-5, with a tentative D call TRBD2 (5 bases). Germline V lookup: CDR1 SGHRS, CDR2 YFSETQ. V lost 0 bases, J lost 7 bases, and 10 bases lay in between. The CDR3 sequence is 13 residues long. The CDR3 nucleotides are TGCGCCAGCAGCTTGGCTAGCCTCGGGACCCAGTACTTC. This translates into CASSLASLGTQYF.

The chain employs TRBV19 and TRBJ2-3; 8 bases agree with TRBD1. J gave up 2 bases and V 4 bases, and 8 bases lay outside the gene matches. The CDR3 loop spans 16 amino acids. Germline lookup yields CDR1 LNHDA and CDR2 SQIVND (reference sequence). The CDR3: CASSKFGTGDTDTQYF. The CDR3 coding sequence is TGTGCCAGTAGTAAGTTCGGGACAGGTGACACAGATACGCAGTATTTT.

This clonotype was observed a few times. V gene TRBV23-1 combines with J gene TRBJ1-5; 7 bases map to TRBD1. TRBV23-1 is labeled an ORF, and its function is uncertain. This CDR3 is 13 amino acids long. Losses at the gene ends were 10 bases for V and 7 bases for J; bases not matched to a gene: 10. The CDR3 DNA follows: TGCGCCAACGCACAGGGGAGGGACCAGCCCCAGCATTTT. This sequence encodes CANAQGRDQPQHF.

This clonotype was seen a handful of times. The chain links TRBV9 to TRBJ1-6; D is undetermined. The CDR3 loop spans 14 amino acids. V gave up 0 bases and J gave up 10 bases, with 11 bases separating them. CDR1 is SGDLS and CDR2 is YYNGEE in the germline V gene. The CDR3 sequence is CASSVDEGRSPLHF. The CDR3 nucleotides are TGTGCCAGCAGCGTAGATGAGGGCAGGTCACCCCTCCACTTT. Full variable domain (remainder filled in from reference TRBV9 and TRBJ1-6): DSGVTQTPKHLITATGQRVTLRCSPRSGDLSVYWYQQSLDQGLQFLIQYYNGEERAKGNILERFSAQQFPDLHSELNLSSLELGDSALYFCASSVDEGRSPLHFGNGTRLTVT.